This TCR beta chain was obtained from a study of shared clonotypes between healthy human individuals (dated by TCRdb to 2019 to 2021). In the study overall: A couple of women and a few men aged 18 to 49 years were included in the cohort. For each donor, CD4 naive and CD4 memory were each run on three plates, CD8 naive on two plates, and CD8 memory on one plate. The study deeply sequenced blood TCR repertoires of five healthy adults to estimate repertoire size and the extent of clonotype sharing between individuals. To increase sequencing depth and limit assay-specific biases, different laboratories used diverse techniques to prepare libraries and sequence TCR repertoires. Each donor's leukapheresis produced roughly between about 0.9 and 9.5 billion PBMCs.

CD8 naive samples were CD45RO-negative cells positively selected for CCR7, giving a CD45RA+CCR7+ population that excluded TemRA cells. The donors were healthy, HIV-negative adults with no recently reported acute infections or vaccinations. All donors were Caucasian adults living in Nashville, Tennessee, USA. Blood was collected by leukapheresis, and PBMCs were isolated by Ficoll-Histopaque density gradient centrifugation and then cryopreserved in liquid nitrogen vapor phase. Analytical flow cytometry was used to check the purity and quantity of every magnetically sorted T cell population. Each sorted fraction had its genomic DNA isolated and then quantified by UV absorbance on a Nanodrop 2000c. TCR CDR3 regions were amplified from genomic DNA by multiplex PCR using the deep immunoSEQ assay. Genomic DNA extracted from each cell subset was distributed evenly over all wells of several immunoSEQ 96-well plates, and each plate served as one replicate. Each replicate PCR for sorted subsets received around 210 ng genomic DNA, equal to tens of thousands of T cell genomes. The purified libraries were quantified using a Qubit 3.0 fluorometer, sized with a Bioanalyzer 2100, and then quantified again using the KAPA Library Quantification kit. A separate single-read 150-cycle Illumina NextSeq 550 flow cell was used to sequence each immunoSEQ 96-well plate. On the authors' methods: The immunoSEQ output contained only junctional sequences without quality scores, so filtering could not match that applied to full-length reads. Sequences were annotated with PyIR, a Python wrapper for IgBLAST v1.9, using IMGT germline references to assign V/J genes and CDR3. Reads were removed for weak V/J assignments (E-value above 1e-6), missing CDR3, stop codons, out-of-frame junctions, or ambiguous translated residues. V3J clonotypes were defined as sequences sharing an identical inferred V gene, J gene, and CDR3 amino acid sequence. The percentage overlap between two repertoires was calculated by dividing the number of shared unique clonotypes by the size of the smaller repertoire. Repertoire richness was assessed with RTK rarefaction, the Chao1 estimator, and Recon v2.1 estimates of unobserved clonotypes. OLGA was used to compute generation probabilities for all TCRbeta clonotypes that the gDNA method yielded from four donors. TCRdb took this table from immuneACCESS and kept in-frame rearrangements with V and J called. Such tables lack part of the clones; where checked against another copy, unresolved V genes explain under half of the gap, and the rest is unexplained. V, J and clone size derive from that table, while D and trimming were established from the DNA sequence. This sample comprises hundreds of thousands of clones, 95% of them detected only once. Of the sample, 0.11% falls within the top ten clones.

The investigation overall reported the following: Sharing across a handful of donors was observed for approximately 5% of naive CD4, under 4% of naive CD8, 2% to 2.5% of memory CD4, and around 0.42% of memory CD8 clonotypes. Because the study included a small number of donors, the genetic and exposure-history diversity represented was limited. Pairwise subsampling indicated that sequencing depth was expected to affect the degree of clonotype sharing among donors. Higher generation probabilities were observed for clonotypes shared by all four sorted-subset donors than for non-shared clonotypes. Sampling was restricted to blood, and TCR repertoires in tissue are likely to differ from TCR repertoires in blood. Even with the large sequencing depth, rarefaction of the sorted-subset datasets indicated that sequencing was incomplete. Estimated clonotype richness was generally larger for naive than for memory subsets.

A word on this clone: Its antigen has not been determined. Qualities for individual bases were not recorded, and no much larger clone is one base off.

The cysteine opens and the phenylalanine closes a CDR3 of 14 amino acids. Only the CDR3 DNA stays, 42 bases, in frame from base 1. Based on the germline V gene (reference sequence), the CDR1 and CDR2 sequences are MNHNY and SVGAGI. The germline ends are 11 bases apart after V is trimmed by 0 bases and J by 8 bases. Sequencing was done on a sample of naive CD8+ T cells sorted from blood. The sample's cell subset or site label, in plain terms: CD45RA+CCR7+. The sequence joins TRBV6-6 to TRBJ2-4; tentative D gene TRBD2, with 5 bases matching. The sequence derives from a woman in her 30s in good health. Read as DNA, the sequence is TGTGCCAGCAGTTACTCAGGGAGTTGGGACATTCAGTACTTC. Translated, it gives CASSYSGSWDIQYF.